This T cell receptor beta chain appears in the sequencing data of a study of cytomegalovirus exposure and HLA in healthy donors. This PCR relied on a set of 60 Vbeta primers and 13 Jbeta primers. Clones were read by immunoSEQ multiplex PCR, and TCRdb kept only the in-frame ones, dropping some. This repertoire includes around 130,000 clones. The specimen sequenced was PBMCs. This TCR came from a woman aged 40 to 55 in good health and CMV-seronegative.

The CDR3 bases are TGCGCCAGCAGCCATGTGGAAGGGGTGGGGGCCAACGTCCTGACTTTC. Encoded protein: CASSHVEGVGANVLTF. The chain recombines TRBV4-3 with TRBJ2-6, with TRBD1 as a possible D gene (5 bases). This CDR3 is built from 16 residues. V shed 3 bases and J shed 4 bases, with 13 bases lying between them. Germline V CDR1 and CDR2: LGHNA, YSLEER.